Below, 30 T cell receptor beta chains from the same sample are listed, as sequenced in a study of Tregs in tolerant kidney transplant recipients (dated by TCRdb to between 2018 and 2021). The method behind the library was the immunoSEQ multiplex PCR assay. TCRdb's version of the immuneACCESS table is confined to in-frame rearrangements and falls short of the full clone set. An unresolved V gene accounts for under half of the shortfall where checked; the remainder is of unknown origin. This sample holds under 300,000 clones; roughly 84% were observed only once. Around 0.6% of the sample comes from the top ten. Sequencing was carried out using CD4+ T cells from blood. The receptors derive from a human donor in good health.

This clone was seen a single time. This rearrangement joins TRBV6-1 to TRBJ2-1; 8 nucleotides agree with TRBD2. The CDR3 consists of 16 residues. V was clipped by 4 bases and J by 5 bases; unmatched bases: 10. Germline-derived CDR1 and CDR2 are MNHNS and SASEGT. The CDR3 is CASSGGIAGRNNEQFF. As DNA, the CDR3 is TGTGCCAGCAGTGGAGGAATAGCGGGGAGGAACAATGAGCAGTTCTTC.

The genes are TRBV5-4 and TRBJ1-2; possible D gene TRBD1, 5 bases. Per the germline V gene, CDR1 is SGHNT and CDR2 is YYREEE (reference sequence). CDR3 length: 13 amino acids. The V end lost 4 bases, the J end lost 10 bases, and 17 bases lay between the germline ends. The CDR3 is CASSGSFWDDYTF. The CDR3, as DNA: TGTGCCAGCAGCGGCTCTTTCTGGGACGACTACACCTTC.

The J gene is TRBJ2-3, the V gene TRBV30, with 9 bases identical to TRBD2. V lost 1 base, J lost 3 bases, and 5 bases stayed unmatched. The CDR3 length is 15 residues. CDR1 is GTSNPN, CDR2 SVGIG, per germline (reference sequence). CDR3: CAWSGAGGRTDTQYF. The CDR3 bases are TGTGCCTGGAGTGGAGCGGGGGGCCGGACAGATACGCAGTATTTT.

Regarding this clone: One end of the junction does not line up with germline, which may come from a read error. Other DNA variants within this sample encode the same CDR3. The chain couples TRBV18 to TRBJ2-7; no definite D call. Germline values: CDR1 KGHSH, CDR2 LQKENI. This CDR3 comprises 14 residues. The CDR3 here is CASSPTAPHYEQYF. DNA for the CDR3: TGTGCCAGCTCACCGACGGCCCCCCACTACGAGCAGTATTTC.

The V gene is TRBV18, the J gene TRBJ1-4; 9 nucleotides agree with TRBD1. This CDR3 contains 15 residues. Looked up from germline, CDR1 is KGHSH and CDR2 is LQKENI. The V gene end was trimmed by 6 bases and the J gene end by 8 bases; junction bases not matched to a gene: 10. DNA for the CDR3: TGTGCCAGCTCTCGTTACGGGACAGGGAACGAAAAACTGTTTTTT. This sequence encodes CASSRYGTGNEKLFF.

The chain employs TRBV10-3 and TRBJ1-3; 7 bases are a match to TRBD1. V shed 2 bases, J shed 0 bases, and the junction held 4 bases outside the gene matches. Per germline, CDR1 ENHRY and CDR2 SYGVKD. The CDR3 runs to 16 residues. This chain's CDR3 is CAISEPRQGSGNTIYF. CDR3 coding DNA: TGTGCCATCAGTGAGCCTCGACAGGGCTCTGGAAACACCATATATTTT.

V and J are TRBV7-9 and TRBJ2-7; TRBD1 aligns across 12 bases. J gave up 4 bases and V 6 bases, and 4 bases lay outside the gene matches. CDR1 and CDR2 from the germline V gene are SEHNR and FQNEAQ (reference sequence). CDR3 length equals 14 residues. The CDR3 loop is CASRGTGGGYEQYF. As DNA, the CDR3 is TGTGCCAGCAGGGGGACAGGGGGCGGGTACGAGCAGTACTTC. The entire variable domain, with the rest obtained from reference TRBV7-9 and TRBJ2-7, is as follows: DTGVSQNPRHKITKRGQNVTFRCDPISEHNRLYWYRQTLGQGPEFLTYFQNEAQLEKSRLLSDRFSAERPKGSFSTLEIQRTEQGDSAMYLCASRGTGGGYEQYFGPGTRLTVT.

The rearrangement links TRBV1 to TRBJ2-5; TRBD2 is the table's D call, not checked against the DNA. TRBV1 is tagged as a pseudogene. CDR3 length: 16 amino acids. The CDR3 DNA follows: TGCACCAGCAGCTCCCAGCGGGAGCATAGTAAGGAGACCCAGTACTTC. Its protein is CTSSSQREHSKETQYF.

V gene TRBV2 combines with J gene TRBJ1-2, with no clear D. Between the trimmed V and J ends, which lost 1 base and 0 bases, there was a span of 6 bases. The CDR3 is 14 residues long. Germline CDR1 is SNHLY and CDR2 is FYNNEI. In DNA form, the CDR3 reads TGTGCCAGCAGTGAAGACAGAGCTAACTATGGCTACACCTTC. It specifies CASSEDRANYGYTF.

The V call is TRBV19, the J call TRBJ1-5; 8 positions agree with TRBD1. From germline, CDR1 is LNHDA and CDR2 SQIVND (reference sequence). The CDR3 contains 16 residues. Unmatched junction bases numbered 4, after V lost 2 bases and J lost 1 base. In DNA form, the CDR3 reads TGTGCCAGTAGTATATTCAGGGACAGGAGCAATCAGCCCCAGCATTTT. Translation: CASSIFRDRSNQPQHF.

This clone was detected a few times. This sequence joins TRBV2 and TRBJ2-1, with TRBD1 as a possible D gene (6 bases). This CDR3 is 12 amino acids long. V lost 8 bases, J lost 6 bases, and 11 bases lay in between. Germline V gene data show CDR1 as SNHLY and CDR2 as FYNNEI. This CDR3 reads CASSSTGNEQFF. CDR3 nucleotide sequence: TGTGCCAGCTCTTCGACAGGCAATGAGCAGTTCTTC.

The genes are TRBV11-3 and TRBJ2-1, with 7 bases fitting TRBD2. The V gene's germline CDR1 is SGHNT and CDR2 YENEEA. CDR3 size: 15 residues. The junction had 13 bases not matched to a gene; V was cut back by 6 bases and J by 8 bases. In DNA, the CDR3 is TGTGCCAGCAGGCGATCGGGGGAGGGCGGGGATGAGCAGTTCTTC. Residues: CASRRSGEGGDEQFF.

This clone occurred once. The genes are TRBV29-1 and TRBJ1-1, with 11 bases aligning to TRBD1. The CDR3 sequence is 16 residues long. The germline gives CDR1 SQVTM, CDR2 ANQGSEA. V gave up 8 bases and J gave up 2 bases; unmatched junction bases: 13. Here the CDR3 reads CSPGGPGTGGNTEAFF. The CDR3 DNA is TGCAGCCCCGGAGGGCCCGGGACAGGGGGAAACACTGAAGCTTTCTTT.

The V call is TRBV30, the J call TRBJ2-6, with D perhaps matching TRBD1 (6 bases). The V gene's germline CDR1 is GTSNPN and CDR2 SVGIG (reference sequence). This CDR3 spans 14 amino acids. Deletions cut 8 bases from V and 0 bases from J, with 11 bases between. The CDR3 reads CAADRTSGANVLTF. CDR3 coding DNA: TGTGCCGCAGACAGGACCTCTGGGGCCAACGTCCTGACTTTC.

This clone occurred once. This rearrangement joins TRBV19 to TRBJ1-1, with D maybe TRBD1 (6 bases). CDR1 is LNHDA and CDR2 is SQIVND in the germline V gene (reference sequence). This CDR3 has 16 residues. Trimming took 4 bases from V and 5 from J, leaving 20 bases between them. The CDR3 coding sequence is TGTGCCAGTAGTACCCAGGACAGACAAGTCGGTACTGAAGCTTTCTTT. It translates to CASSTQDRQVGTEAFF. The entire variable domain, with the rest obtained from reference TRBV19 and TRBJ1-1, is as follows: DGGITQSPKYLFRKEGQNVTLSCEQNLNHDAMYWYRQDPGQGLRLIYYSQIVNDFQKGDIAEGYSVSREKKESFPLTVTSAQKNPTAFYLCASSTQDRQVGTEAFFGQGTRLTVV.

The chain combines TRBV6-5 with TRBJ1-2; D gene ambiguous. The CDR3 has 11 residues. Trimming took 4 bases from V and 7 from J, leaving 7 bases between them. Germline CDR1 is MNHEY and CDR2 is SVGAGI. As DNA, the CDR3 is TGTGCCAGCAGTTCGATTAGTGGCTACACCTTC. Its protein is CASSSISGYTF.

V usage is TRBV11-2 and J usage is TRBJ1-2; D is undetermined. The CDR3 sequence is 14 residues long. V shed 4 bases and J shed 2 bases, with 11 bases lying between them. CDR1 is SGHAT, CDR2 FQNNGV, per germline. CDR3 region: CASSSRQANYGYTF. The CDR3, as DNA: TGTGCCAGCAGCTCTCGTCAGGCCAACTATGGCTACACCTTC.

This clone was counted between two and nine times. This chain's CDR3 is CASKGQGRGNEQFF. The CDR3 DNA sequence: TGCGCCAGCAAGGGACAGGGTCGGGGCAATGAGCAGTTCTTC. The gene calls are TRBV10-1 and TRBJ2-1, with 9 bases that match TRBD1. Germline trimming cut 7 bases from V and 6 bases from J; bases unmatched to any gene: 7. The V gene's germline CDR1 is WNHNN and CDR2 SYGVQD (reference sequence). This CDR3 is built from 14 residues.

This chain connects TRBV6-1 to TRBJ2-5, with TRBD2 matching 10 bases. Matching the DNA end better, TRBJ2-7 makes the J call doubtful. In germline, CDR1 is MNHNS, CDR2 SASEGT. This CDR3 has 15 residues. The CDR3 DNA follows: TGTGCCAGCAGACCCCCACTAGCGGGACAATACGAGCAGTACTTC. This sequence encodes CASRPPLAGQYEQYF.

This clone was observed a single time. CDR3 DNA: TGCGCCAGCAGTGAGGGACGGCGGGGAGTCACAGATACGCAGTATTTT. It specifies CASSEGRRGVTDTQYF. This chain uses TRBV10-1 with TRBJ2-3; D perhaps matches TRBD2 (6 bases). Germline values: CDR1 WNHNN, CDR2 SYGVQD (reference sequence). V lost 2 bases, J lost 2 bases, and 14 bases lay in between. The CDR3 has 16 amino acids.

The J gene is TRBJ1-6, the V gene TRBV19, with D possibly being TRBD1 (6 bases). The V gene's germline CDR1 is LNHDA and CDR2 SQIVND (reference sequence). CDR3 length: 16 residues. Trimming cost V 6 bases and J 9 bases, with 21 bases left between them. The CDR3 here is CASRDFQGTSGSPLHF. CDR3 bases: TGTGCCAGTAGAGATTTTCAGGGGACTAGTGGTTCACCCCTCCACTTT.

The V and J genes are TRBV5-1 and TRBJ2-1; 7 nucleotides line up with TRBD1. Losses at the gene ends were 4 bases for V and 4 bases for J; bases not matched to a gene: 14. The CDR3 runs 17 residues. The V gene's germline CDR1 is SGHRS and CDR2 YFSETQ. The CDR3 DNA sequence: TGCGCCAGCAGCCTGGGGCAGGGGGTAACCCTTTACAATGAGCAGTTCTTC. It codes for CASSLGQGVTLYNEQFF.

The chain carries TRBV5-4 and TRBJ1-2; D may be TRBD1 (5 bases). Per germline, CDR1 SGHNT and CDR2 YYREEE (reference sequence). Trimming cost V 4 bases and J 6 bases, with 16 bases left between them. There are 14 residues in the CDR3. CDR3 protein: CASSRAWDRNGYTF. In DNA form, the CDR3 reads TGTGCCAGCAGCCGAGCGTGGGACCGAAATGGCTACACCTTC.

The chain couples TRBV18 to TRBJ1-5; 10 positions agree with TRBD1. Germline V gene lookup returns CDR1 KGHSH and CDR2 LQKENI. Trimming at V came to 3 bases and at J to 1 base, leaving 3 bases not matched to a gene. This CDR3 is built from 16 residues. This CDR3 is CASSPSGQGSNQPQHF. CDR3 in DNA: TGTGCCAGCTCACCGTCGGGACAGGGGAGCAATCAGCCCCAGCATTTT.

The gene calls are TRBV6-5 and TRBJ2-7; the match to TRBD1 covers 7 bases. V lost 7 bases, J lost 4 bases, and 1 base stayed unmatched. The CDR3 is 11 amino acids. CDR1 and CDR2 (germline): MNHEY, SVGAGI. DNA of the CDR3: TGTGCCAGCAAACAGGGGTACGAGCAGTACTTC. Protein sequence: CASKQGYEQYF.

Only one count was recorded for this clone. Here the CDR3 DNA reads TGTGCCAGCAGCCCCGACAGCAGCACAGATACGCAGTATTTT. It translates to CASSPDSSTDTQYF. The J gene is TRBJ2-3, the V gene TRBV9; TRBD1 might be the D (5 bases). Germline lookup yields CDR1 SGDLS and CDR2 YYNGEE. V lost 4 bases to trimming and J lost 0 bases, with 9 bases between them. The CDR3 runs 14 residues.

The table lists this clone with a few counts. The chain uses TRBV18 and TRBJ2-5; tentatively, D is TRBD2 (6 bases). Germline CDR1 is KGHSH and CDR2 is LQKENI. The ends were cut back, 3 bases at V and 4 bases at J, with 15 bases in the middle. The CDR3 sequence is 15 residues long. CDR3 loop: CASSPSGVGLETQYF. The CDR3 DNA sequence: TGTGCCAGCTCACCCTCGGGGGTGGGTTTAGAGACCCAGTACTTC. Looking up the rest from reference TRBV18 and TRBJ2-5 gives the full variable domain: NAGVMQNPRHLVRRRGQEARLRCSPMKGHSHVYWYRQLPEEGLKFMVYLQKENIIDESGMPKERFSAEFPKEGPSILRIQQVVRGDSAAYFCASSPSGVGLETQYFGPGTRLLVL.

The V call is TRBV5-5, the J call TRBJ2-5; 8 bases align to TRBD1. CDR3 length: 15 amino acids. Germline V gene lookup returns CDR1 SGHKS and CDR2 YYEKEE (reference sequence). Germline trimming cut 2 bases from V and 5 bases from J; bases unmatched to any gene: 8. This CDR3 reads CASSFSQGARETQYF. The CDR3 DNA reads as TGTGCCAGCAGCTTCAGCCAGGGGGCGCGTGAGACCCAGTACTTC.

The CDR3 loop is CASRSGGVREQYF. The DNA of the CDR3 is TGTGCCAGCAGGTCGGGGGGAGTACGAGAGCAGTACTTC. This chain uses TRBV6-6 with TRBJ2-7; 7 bases agree with TRBD2. This CDR3 is built from 13 residues. With V trimmed by 6 bases and J by 7 bases, 9 bases remained unmatched. Germline assignment: CDR1 MNHNY and CDR2 SVGAGI (reference sequence).

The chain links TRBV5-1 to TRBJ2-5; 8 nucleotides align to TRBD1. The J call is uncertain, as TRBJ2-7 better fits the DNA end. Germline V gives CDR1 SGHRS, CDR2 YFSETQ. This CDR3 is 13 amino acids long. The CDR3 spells CASSLDRGDEQYF. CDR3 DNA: TGCGCCAGCAGCTTGGACAGGGGGGACGAGCAGTACTTC.